The TCR beta chain described here comes from a study of OX40 agonist ivuxolimab in advanced cancers. Background on the study: Melanoma, hepatocellular carcinoma, head and neck or renal cell cancer occurred in dose-escalation patients.

Some clones are missing from TCRdb's copy, which holds only in-frame ones; the method was immunoSEQ multiplex PCR. Among tens of thousands of clones listed, 88% were seen once. Whole-study results and caveats: Antigen targets of the expanded peripheral T cells went undetermined.

Germline CDR1 MNHNS, CDR2 SASEGT. This CDR3 has 13 residues. Between the trimmed V and J ends, which lost 5 bases and 3 bases, there was a span of 11 bases. Notes on this clone: Its target is not known.

The chain recombines TRBV6-1 with TRBJ2-7; D is uncertain. The TCR was taken from an adult with an advanced solid tumor such as melanoma, head and neck, liver or kidney cancer. The sample consisted of CD4+ or CD8+ T cells sorted from blood, taken in a trial of the OX40 agonist ivuxolimab. CDR3 residues: CASSRTEFYEQYF. The CDR3 region has the DNA TGTGCCAGCAGTCGTACAGAGTTCTACGAGCAGTACTTC.